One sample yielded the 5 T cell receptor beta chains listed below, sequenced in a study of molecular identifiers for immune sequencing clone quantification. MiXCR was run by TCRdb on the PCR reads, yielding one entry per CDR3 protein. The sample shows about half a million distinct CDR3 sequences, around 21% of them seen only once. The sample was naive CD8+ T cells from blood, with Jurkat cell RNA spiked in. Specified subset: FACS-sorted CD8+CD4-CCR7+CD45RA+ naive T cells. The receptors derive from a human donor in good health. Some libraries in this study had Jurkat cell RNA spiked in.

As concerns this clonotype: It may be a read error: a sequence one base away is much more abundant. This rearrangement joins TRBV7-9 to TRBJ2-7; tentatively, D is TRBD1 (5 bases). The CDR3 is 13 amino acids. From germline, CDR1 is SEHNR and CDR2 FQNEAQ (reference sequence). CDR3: CAGSSGFGYEQYF. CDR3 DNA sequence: TGTGCCGGCAGCTCAGGGTTCGGGTACGAGCAGTACTTC.

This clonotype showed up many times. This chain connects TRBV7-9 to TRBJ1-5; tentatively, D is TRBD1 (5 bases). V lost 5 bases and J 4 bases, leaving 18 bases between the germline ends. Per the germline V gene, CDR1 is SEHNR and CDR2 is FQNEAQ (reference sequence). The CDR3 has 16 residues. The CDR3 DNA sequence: TGTGCCAGCAGCCCCTCTGGTTGGGGGGTTAATCAGCCCCAGCATTTT. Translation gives CASSPSGWGVNQPQHF.

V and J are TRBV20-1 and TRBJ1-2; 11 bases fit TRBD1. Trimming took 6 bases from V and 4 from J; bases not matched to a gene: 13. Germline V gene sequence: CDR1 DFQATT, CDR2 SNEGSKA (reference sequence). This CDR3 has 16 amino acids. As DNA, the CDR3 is TGCAGTGCAAAACACCCGGGACAGGGGGTTACCTATGGCTACACCTTC. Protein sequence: CSAKHPGQGVTYGYTF.

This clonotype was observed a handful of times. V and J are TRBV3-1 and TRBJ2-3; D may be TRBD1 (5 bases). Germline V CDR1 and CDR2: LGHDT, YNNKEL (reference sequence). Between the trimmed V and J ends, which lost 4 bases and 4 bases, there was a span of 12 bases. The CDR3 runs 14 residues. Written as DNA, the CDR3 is TGTGCCAGCAGCCTATCAGGGATCGCAGATACGCAGTATTTT. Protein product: CASSLSGIADTQYF.

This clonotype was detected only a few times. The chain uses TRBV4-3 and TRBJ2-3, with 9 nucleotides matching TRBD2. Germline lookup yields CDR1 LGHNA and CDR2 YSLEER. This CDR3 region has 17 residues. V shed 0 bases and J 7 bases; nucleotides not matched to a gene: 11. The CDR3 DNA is TGCGCCAGCAGCCAAGACAGGCTAGCGGGGCCCCCGAATACGCAGTATTTT. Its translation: CASSQDRLAGPPNTQYF.